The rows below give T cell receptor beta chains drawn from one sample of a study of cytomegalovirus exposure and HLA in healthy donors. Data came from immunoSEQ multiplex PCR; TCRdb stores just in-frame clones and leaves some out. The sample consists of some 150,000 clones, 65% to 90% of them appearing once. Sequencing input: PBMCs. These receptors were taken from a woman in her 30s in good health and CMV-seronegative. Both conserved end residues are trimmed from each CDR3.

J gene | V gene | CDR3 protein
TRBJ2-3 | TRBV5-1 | ASSPRSRGSTDTQY
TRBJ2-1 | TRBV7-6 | ASSSGLAGVNEQF
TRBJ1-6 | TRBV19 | ASSIGQGNSPLH
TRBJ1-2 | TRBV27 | ASSPRMVSIYGYT
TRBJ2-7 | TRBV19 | ASSIGLVYEQY
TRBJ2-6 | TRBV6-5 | ASSFEGGSGANVLT
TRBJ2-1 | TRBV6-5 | ASSYTGMNDEQF
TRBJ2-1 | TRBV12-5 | ASGLVLIGGANEQF
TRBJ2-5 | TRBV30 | AWTGTGGETQY
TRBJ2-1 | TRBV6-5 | ASSPPRGGYNEQF
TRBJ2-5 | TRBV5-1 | ASSRQTSGQETQY
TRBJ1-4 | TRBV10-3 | AISEQSRNEKLF
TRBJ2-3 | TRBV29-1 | SVETYGSLSTDTQY
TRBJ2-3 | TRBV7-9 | ASSPTGRFSWTDTQY
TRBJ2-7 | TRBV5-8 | ASSLGDTEGGNYEQY
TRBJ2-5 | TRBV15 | ATSREVRAGETQY
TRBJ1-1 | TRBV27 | ASSRTGLNTEAF
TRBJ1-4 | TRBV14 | ASSREDRGREKLF
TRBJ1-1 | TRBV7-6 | ASSEQGWGTEAF
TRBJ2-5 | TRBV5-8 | ASSLAVRTIETQY
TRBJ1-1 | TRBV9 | ASSRRTGRDSEAF
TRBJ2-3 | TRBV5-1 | ASSLVSGGVTDTQY
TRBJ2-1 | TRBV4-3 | ASSQDPREQF
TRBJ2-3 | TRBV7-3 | SSSPSGGASLDTQY
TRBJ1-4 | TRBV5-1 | ASSLEAGGGEKLF
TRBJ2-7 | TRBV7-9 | ASSLGGLTYEQY
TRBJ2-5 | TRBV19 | ASRAARSQETQY
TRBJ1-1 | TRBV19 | ASTSRGQWTPQYRMNTEAF
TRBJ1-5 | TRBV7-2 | ASSREWTGTIQPQH
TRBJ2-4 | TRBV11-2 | ASSLGDSVQY
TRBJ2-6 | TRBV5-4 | AISKGDSGANVLT
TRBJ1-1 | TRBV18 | ASSTRILQGRFMNTEAF
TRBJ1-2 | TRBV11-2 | ASSLAGTAFSDPYGYT
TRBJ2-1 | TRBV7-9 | ASSLGGTHYNEQF
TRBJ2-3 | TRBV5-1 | ASSLTADGDTQY
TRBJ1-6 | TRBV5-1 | ASRGLSSYNSPLH
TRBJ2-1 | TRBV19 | ASRTSGSHGNEQF
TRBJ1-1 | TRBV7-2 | ASSLRQVSFVAEAF
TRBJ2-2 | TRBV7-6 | ASSSARVNTGELF
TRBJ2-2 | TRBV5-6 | ASSFPANTGELF
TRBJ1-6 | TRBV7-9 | ASSSHWSNSPLH
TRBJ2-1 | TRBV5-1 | ASRMSGRAHNEQF
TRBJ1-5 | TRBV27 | ASRPTGAGNQPQH
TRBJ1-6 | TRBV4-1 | ASSQGTGLVSPLH
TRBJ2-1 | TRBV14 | ASSQDLRDSAYKGQF
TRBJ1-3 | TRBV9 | ASSPMSFSGNTIY
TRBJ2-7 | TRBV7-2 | ASSLVGGGQTISYEQY
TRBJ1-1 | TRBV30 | AWSVTPYQQGISTEAF